These 4 T cell receptor beta chains were all obtained from the same sample, sequenced in a study of cytomegalovirus exposure and HLA in healthy donors (dated by TCRdb to the late 2010s). The method behind the library was the immunoSEQ multiplex PCR assay. The multiplex PCR relied on a mix of 60 forward primers for TCR Vbeta segments and 13 reverse primers for TCR Jbeta segments. The table was pulled from immuneACCESS by TCRdb, which kept in-frame rearrangements only. Such tables lose some clones; where checked, under half of the loss comes from unresolved V genes, and the rest has no known cause. The sample table shows about 130,000 clones, and about four fifths are seen once. The top ten clones comprise more than 4.5% of the sample. Sequenced: PBMCs. These receptor sequences come from a man under 40 in good health.

V and J are TRBV6-1 and TRBJ1-1; TRBD1 aligns across 8 bases. Trimming at V came to 5 bases and at J to 1 base, leaving 6 bases not matched to a gene. Germline V gene sequence: CDR1 MNHNS, CDR2 SASEGT. The CDR3 covers 15 residues. CDR3 sequence: CASSTRDRRNTEAFF. CDR3 nucleotide sequence: TGTGCCAGCAGTACGAGGGACAGGAGGAACACTGAAGCTTTCTTT.

A single count supports this clone. The chain links TRBV27 to TRBJ2-7; D gene unclear. Germline-derived CDR1 and CDR2 are MNHEY and SMNVEV (reference sequence). Between the trimmed V and J ends, which lost 0 bases and 2 bases, there was a span of 5 bases. The length of the CDR3 is 13 residues. This chain's CDR3 is CASSLSSTYEQYF. The CDR3 nucleotides are TGTGCCAGCAGTTTATCTTCCACCTACGAGCAGTACTTC.

The chain uses TRBV11-3 and TRBJ2-1; D remains ambiguous. The germline V gene encodes CDR1 SGHNT and CDR2 YENEEA. Trimming removed 4 bases at V and 3 bases at J, with 10 bases between. The CDR3 has 14 residues. Written as DNA, the CDR3 is TGTGCCAGCAGCTCCGGTATGAGCTACAATGAGCAGTTCTTC. It specifies CASSSGMSYNEQFF.

V is TRBV4-3 and J is TRBJ2-3, with a tentative D call TRBD1 (5 bases). Between the trimmed V and J ends, which lost 4 bases and 6 bases, there was a span of 11 bases. Germline values: CDR1 LGHNA, CDR2 YSLEER. CDR3 length equals 13 residues. The CDR3 DNA follows: TGCGCCAGCAGCCTACGACAGTGGGATACGCAGTATTTT. Translated, it gives CASSLRQWDTQYF.